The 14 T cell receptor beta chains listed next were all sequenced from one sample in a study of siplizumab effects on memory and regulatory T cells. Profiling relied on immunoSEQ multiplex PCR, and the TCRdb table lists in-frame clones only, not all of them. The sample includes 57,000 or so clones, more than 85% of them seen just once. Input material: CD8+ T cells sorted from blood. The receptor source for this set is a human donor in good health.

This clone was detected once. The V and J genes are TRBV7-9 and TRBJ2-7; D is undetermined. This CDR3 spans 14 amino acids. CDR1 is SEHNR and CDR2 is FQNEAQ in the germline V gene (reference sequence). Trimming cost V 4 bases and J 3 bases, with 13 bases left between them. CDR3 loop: CASSSIETNYEQYF. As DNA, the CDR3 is TGTGCCAGCAGCTCGATAGAGACCAACTACGAGCAGTACTTC.

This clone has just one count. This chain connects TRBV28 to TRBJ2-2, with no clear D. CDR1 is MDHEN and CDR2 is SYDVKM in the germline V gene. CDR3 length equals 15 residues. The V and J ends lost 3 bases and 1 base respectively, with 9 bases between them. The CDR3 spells CASSFTGRNTGELFF. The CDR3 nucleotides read TGTGCCAGCAGTTTTACCGGCCGGAACACCGGGGAGCTGTTTTTT.

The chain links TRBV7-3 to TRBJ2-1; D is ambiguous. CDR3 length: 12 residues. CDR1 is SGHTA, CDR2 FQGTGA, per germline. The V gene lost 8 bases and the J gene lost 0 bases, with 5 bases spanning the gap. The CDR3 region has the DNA TGTGCCAGCGGGAACTCCTACAATGAGCAGTTCTTC. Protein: CASGNSYNEQFF.

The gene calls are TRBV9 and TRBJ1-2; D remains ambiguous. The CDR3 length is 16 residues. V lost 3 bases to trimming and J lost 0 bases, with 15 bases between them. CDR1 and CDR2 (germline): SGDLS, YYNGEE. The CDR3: CASSDGMGKANYGYTF. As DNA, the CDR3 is TGTGCCAGCAGCGATGGCATGGGGAAAGCTAACTATGGCTACACCTTC.

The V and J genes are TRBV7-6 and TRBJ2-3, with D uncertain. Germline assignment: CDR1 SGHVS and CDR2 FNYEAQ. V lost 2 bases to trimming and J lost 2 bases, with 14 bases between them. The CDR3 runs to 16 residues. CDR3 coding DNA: TGTGCCAGCAGCTTAATATCATCCGGAATCACAGATACGCAGTATTTT. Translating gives CASSLISSGITDTQYF.

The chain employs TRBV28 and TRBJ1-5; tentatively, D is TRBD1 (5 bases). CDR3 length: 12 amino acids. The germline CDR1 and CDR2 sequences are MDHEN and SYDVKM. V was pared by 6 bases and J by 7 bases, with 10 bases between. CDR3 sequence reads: CASSPPGQPQHF. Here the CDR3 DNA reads TGTGCCAGCAGCCCCCCAGGGCAGCCCCAGCATTTT.

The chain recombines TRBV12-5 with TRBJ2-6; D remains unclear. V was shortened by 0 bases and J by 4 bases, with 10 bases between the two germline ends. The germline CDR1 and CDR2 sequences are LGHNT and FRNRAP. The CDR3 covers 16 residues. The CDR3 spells CASGLVLGSGANVLTF. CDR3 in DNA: TGTGCTAGTGGTTTGGTACTGGGGTCCGGGGCCAACGTCCTGACTTTC.

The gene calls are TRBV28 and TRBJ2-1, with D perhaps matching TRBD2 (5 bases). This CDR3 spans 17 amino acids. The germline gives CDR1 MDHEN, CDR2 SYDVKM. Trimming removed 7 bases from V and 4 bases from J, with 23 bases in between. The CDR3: CASTPPGGGAMYNEQFF. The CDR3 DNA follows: TGTGCCAGCACTCCACCCGGAGGAGGAGCTATGTACAATGAGCAGTTCTTC. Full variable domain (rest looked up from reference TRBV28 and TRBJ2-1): DVKVTQSSRYLVKRTGEKVFLECVQDMDHENMFWYRQDPGLGLRLIYFSYDVKMKEKGDIPEGYSVSREKKERFSLILESASTNQTSMYLCASTPPGGGAMYNEQFFGPGTRLTVL.

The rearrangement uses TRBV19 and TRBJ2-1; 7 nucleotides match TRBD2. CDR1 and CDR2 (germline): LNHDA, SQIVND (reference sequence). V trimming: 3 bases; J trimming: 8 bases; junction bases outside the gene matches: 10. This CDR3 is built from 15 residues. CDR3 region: CASSIGRDLTHEQFF. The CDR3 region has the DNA TGTGCCAGTAGTATTGGGAGGGATCTTACCCATGAGCAGTTCTTC.

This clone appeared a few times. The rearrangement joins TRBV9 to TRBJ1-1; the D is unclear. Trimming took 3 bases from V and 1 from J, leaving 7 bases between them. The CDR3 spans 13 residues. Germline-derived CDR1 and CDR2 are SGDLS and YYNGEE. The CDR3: CASSGRPNTEAFF. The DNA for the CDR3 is TGTGCCAGCAGCGGACGGCCGAACACTGAAGCTTTCTTT.

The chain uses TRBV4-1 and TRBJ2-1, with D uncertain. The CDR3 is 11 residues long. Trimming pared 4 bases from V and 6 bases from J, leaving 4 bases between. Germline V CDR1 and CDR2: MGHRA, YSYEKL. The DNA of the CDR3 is TGCGCCAGCAGCCGTCCCAATGAGCAGTTCTTC. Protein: CASSRPNEQFF.

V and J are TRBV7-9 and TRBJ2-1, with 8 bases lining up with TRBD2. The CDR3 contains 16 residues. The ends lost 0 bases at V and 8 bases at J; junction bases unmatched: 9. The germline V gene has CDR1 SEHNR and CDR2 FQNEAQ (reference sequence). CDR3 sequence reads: CASSLALREVDDEQFF. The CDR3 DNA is TGTGCCAGCAGCTTAGCGCTGCGGGAGGTCGACGATGAGCAGTTCTTC.

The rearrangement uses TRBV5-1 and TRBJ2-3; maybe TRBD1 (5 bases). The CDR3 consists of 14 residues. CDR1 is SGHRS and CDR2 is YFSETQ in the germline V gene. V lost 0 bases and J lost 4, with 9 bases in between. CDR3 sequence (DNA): TGCGCCAGCAGCTTGGAGGCCAGGGCAGATACGCAGTATTTT. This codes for CASSLEARADTQYF.

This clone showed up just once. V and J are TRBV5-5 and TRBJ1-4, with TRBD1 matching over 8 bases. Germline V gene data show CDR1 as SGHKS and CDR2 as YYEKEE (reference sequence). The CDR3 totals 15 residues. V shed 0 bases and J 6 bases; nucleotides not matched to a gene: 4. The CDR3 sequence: CASSLEQGGDEKLFF. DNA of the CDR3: TGTGCCAGCAGCTTGGAACAGGGGGGAGATGAAAAACTGTTTTTT.